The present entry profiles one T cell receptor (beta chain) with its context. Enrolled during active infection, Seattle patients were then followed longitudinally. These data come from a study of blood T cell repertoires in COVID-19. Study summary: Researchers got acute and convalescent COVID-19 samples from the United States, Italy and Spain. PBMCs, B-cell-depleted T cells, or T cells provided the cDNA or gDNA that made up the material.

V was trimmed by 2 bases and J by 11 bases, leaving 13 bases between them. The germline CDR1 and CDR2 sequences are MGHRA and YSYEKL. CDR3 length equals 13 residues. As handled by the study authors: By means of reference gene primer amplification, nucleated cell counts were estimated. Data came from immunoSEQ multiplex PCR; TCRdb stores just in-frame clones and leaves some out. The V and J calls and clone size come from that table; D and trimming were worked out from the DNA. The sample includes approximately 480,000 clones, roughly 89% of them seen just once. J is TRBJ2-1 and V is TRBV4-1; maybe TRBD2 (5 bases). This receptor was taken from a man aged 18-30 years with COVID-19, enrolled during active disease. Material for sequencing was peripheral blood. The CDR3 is CASSQYLEGQQFF. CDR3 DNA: TGCGCCAGCAGCCAATACTTAGAGGGTCAGCAGTTCTTC.